The present entry profiles one TCR beta chain with its context. Seattle cases were enrolled at active infection and followed longitudinally. The data were taken from a study of blood T cell repertoires in COVID-19. Whole-study context: Some COVID-19 samples were acute and others convalescent; all came from the United States, Italy and Spain. T cells, B-cell-depleted T cells, or PBMCs provided the cDNA or gDNA that served as material.

V shed 5 bases, J shed 5 bases, and the junction held 11 bases outside the gene matches. CDR1 LNHDA and CDR2 SQIVND come from the germline V gene (reference sequence). The CDR3 contains 15 residues. In the source study's methods: Reference gene primer amplification yielded estimated nucleated cell counts. Produced via immunoSEQ multiplex PCR; TCRdb's table is partial and in-frame only. V, J and clone size are taken as reported in that table, and D and trimming were inferred from the DNA itself. Of some 220,000 clones detected, 75% to 90% appear once; the ten largest clones hold approximately 5.6%. This receptor was obtained from a woman between 65 and 79 years old with COVID-19, enrolled during active disease. The chain uses TRBV19 and TRBJ2-7; 8 bases align to TRBD1. Sequencing was performed on peripheral blood. CDR3 in DNA: TGTGCCAGTAGTCACGGGACAGGCAGGTTCGACGAGCAGTACTTC. It yields the protein CASSHGTGRFDEQYF.